Below are 7 T cell receptor beta chains sequenced from a single sample in a study of blood T cell repertoires in COVID-19. Clones were sequenced by immunoSEQ multiplex PCR, and TCRdb holds only the in-frame ones, with some missing. This sample has more than 300,000 clones; around 87% occur once, and the top ten carry about 10%. Sequenced: peripheral blood. Receptor source: a woman aged 25 to 39 with COVID-19, enrolled during active disease.

The chain combines TRBV7-2 with TRBJ1-2; 7 positions match TRBD1. The junction had 5 bases not matched to a gene; V was cut back by 6 bases and J by 4 bases. The CDR3 sequence is 13 residues long. Germline V lookup: CDR1 SGHTA, CDR2 FQGNSA. The CDR3 nucleotides read TGTGCCAGCAGTTCGGACAGGATCTATGGCTACACCTTC. Translating gives CASSSDRIYGYTF.

The genes are TRBV11-2 and TRBJ2-7; tentative D call: TRBD1 (5 bases). The CDR3 runs to 11 residues. CDR1 SGHAT and CDR2 FQNNGV come from the germline V gene. The V end lost 8 bases, the J end lost 3 bases, and 8 bases lay between the germline ends. CDR3 in amino acids: CASGRVYEQYF. The CDR3 DNA follows: TGTGCCAGCGGCAGGGTCTACGAGCAGTACTTC.

The gene calls are TRBV15 and TRBJ2-1; perhaps TRBD2 as D (6 bases). Germline V gene lookup returns CDR1 LNHNV and CDR2 YYDKDF (reference sequence). V was shortened by 10 bases and J by 0 bases, with 16 bases between the two germline ends. The CDR3 is 15 amino acids. The CDR3 coding sequence is TGTGCCATACGGGACTCCGAAAGCTCCTACAATGAGCAGTTCTTC. Translation gives CAIRDSESSYNEQFF.

The chain joins TRBV30 to TRBJ1-5; 11 nucleotides line up with TRBD1. With 6 bases clipped from V and 0 bases from J, the junction kept 7 bases outside the gene matches. The CDR3 runs to 16 residues. CDR1 and CDR2 from the germline V gene are GTSNPN and SVGIG (reference sequence). CDR3 in amino acids: CACRDRGGYSNQPQHF. CDR3 nucleotide sequence: TGTGCCTGTAGGGACAGGGGGGGTTATAGCAATCAGCCCCAGCATTTT.

V is TRBV28 and J is TRBJ2-7, with D possibly being TRBD2 (5 bases). The CDR3 has 15 amino acids. Germline CDR1 reads MDHEN; CDR2 reads SYDVKM. The V and J ends lost 2 bases and 3 bases respectively, with 14 bases between them. DNA of the CDR3: TGTGCCAGCAGTTTAAGAACTAGGTTGTACTACGAGCAGTACTTC. Residues: CASSLRTRLYYEQYF.

The chain employs TRBV28 and TRBJ1-3, with 8 bases identical to TRBD1. This CDR3 spans 14 amino acids. Germline trimming cut 6 bases from V and 6 bases from J; bases unmatched to any gene: 7. Looked up from germline, CDR1 is MDHEN and CDR2 is SYDVKM. The CDR3 here is CASSSPGGVNTIYF. CDR3 coding DNA: TGTGCCAGCAGCTCCCCAGGGGGCGTAAACACCATATATTTT.

The chain is built from TRBV24-1 and TRBJ1-5; TRBD1 matches 7 bases. Germline V gene sequence: CDR1 KGHDR, CDR2 SFDVKD. The CDR3 has 15 amino acids. V was clipped by 3 bases and J by 5 bases; unmatched bases: 6. Here the CDR3 DNA reads TGTGCCACCAGTGATCCCGGGACAGTGGATCAGCCCCAGCATTTT. Protein: CATSDPGTVDQPQHF.